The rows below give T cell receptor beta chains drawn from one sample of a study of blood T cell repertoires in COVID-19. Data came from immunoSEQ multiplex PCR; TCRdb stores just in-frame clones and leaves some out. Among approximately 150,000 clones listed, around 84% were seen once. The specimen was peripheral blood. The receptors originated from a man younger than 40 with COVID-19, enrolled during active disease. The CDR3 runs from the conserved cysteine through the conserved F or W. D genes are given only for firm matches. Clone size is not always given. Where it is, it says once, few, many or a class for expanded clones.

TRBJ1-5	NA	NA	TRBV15	CATSSPLGESNQPQHF	TGTGCCACCAGCAGCCCTTTAGGGGAAAGCAATCAGCCCCAGCATTTT
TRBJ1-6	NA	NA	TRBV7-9	CASRLDQGANSPLHF	TGTGCCAGCAGGCTTGACCAGGGCGCCAATTCACCCCTCCACTTT
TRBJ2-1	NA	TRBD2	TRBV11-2	CASSLVPSGSQQFF	TGTGCCAGCAGCTTAGTCCCTAGCGGGAGTCAGCAGTTCTTC
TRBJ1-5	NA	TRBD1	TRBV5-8	CASGDRAQPQHF	TGTGCCAGCGGGGACAGGGCTCAGCCCCAGCATTTT
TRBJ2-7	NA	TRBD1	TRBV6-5	CASSLDRGEQYF	TGTGCCAGCAGCCTGGACAGGGGCGAGCAGTACTTC
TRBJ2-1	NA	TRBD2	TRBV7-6	CASSSSGRGYNEQFF	TGTGCCAGCAGCTCTAGCGGGAGGGGTTACAATGAGCAGTTCTTC
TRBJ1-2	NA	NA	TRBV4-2	CASSQERLGQIYGYTF	TGTGCCAGCAGCCAAGAAAGGTTAGGACAGATCTATGGCTACACCTTC
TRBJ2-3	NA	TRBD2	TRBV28	CASNDSGGLTDTQYF	TGTGCCAGCAACGACAGCGGGGGACTTACAGATACGCAGTATTTT
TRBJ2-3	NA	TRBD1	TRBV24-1	CATSQPTGGVDTQYF	TGTGCCACCAGTCAACCGACAGGGGGCGTGGATACGCAGTATTTT
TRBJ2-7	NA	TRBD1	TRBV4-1	CASSRSRDRGYEQYF	TGCGCCAGCAGCCGGTCCCGGGACAGGGGATACGAGCAGTACTTC
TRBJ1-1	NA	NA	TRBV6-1	CASSEGGVRTEAFF	TGTGCCAGCAGTGAGGGGGGGGTTAGGACTGAAGCTTTCTTT
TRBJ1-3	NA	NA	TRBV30	CAWSSTGASGNTIYF	TGTGCCTGGTCTTCGACAGGAGCTTCTGGAAACACCATATATTTT
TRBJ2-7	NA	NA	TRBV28	CASTPGAYEQYF	TGTGCCAGCACCCCGGGGGCCTACGAGCAGTACTTC
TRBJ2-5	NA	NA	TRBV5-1	CASSLAQETQYF	TGCGCCAGCAGCTTGGCACAAGAGACCCAGTACTTC
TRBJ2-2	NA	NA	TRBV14	CASSAKPSGVTGELFF	TGTGCCAGCAGCGCGAAGCCGTCAGGGGTAACCGGGGAGCTGTTTTTT
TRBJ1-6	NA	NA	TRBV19	CASTTQGGNSPLHF	TGTGCCAGTACCACTCAGGGTGGAAATTCACCCCTCCACTTT
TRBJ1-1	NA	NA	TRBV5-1	CASRLAGGTEAFF	TGCGCCAGCAGGCTGGCGGGTGGGACTGAAGCTTTCTTT
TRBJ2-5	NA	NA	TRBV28	CASIPAGLGGLKETQYF	TGTGCCAGCATCCCAGCGGGCCTAGGAGGGCTAAAAGAGACCCAGTACTTC
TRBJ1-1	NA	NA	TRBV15	CATSGRSEGAEAFF	TGTGCCACCAGCGGACGCAGTGAAGGGGCTGAAGCTTTCTTT
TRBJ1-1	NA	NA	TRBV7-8	CASSPKGGGRTEAFF	TGTGCCAGCAGCCCGAAGGGCGGGGGGCGGACTGAAGCTTTCTTT
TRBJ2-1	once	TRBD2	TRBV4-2	CASSRELSGGSYNEQFF	TGTGCCAGCAGCCGAGAACTCAGCGGGGGCTCCTACAATGAGCAGTTCTTC
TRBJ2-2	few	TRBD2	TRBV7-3	CASSGAGGTTGELFF	TGTGCCAGCAGCGGAGCGGGAGGGACCACCGGGGAGCTGTTTTTT
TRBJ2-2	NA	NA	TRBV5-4	CASSLDSRRNTGELFF	TGTGCCAGCAGCTTGGATAGCAGAAGAAACACCGGGGAGCTGTTTTTT
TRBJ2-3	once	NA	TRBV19	CATSGRVGTDTQYF	TGTGCCACCTCCGGGCGGGTAGGCACAGATACGCAGTATTTT
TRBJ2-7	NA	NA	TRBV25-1	CASSEFRESTEQYF	TGTGCCAGCAGTGAATTTCGGGAGTCGACCGAGCAGTACTTC
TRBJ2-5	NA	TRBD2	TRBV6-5	CASSFIAGGETQYF	TGTGCCAGCAGTTTTATAGCGGGAGGTGAGACCCAGTACTTC
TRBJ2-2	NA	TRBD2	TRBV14	CASSQAGRYTGELFF	TGTGCCAGCAGCCAGGCCGGGAGGTACACCGGGGAGCTGTTTTTT
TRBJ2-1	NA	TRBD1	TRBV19	CASIATGGDEQFF	TGTGCCAGTATAGCGACAGGGGGCGATGAGCAGTTCTTC
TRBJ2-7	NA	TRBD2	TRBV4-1	CASSQGLAGISDPYEQYF	TGCGCCAGCAGCCAAGGACTAGCGGGGATATCGGATCCCTACGAGCAGTACTTC
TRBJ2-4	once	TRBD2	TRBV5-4	CASSGAGDLAKNIQYF	TGTGCCAGCAGCGGGGCGGGAGATCTAGCCAAAAACATTCAGTACTTC
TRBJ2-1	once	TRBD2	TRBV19	CASSGTSGNYNEQFF	TGTGCCAGTAGTGGGACTAGCGGGAACTACAATGAGCAGTTCTTC
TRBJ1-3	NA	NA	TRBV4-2	CASSQEGSSGNTIYF	TGTGCCAGCAGCCAAGAAGGGAGCTCTGGAAACACCATATATTTT
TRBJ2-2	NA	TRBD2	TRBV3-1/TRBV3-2	CASSLRLAGYTGELFF	TGTGCCAGCAGCCTACGACTAGCGGGGTACACCGGGGAGCTGTTTTTT
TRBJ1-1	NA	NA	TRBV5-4	CASSLDQFTEAFF	TGTGCCAGCAGCTTGGATCAGTTCACTGAAGCTTTCTTT
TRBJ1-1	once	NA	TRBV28	CASSFQGFTRTFF	TGTGCCAGCAGCTTTCAGGGTTTTACTCGGACTTTCTTT
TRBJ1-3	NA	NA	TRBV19	CASSMGGTAGNTIYF	TGTGCCAGTAGTATGGGAGGGACGGCTGGAAACACCATATATTTT
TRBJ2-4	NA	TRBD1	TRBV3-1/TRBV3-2	CASSPDRVRGNIQYF	TGTGCCAGCAGTCCGGACAGGGTGAGGGGGAACATTCAGTACTTC
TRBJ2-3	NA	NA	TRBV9	CASSVDGARTDTQYF	TGTGCCAGCAGCGTAGATGGGGCTCGCACAGATACGCAGTATTTT
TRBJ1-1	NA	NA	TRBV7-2	CASSSTGRSEAFF	TGTGCCAGCAGCTCTACAGGGCGTTCTGAAGCTTTCTTT
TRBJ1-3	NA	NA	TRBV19	CARWGSDRNPSSGNTIYF	TGTGCCAGATGGGGGTCCGACAGGAACCCTTCCTCTGGAAACACCATATATTTT
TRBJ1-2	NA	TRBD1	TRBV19	CASLSGQTLQGYGYTF	TGTGCCAGTTTATCGGGACAGACCTTACAGGGCTATGGCTACACCTTC
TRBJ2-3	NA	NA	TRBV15	CATSRERAGPSTDTQYF	TGTGCCACCAGCAGGGAAAGGGCGGGCCCAAGCACAGATACGCAGTATTTT
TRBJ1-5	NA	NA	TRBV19	CASSILGRSNQPQHF	TGTGCCAGTAGTATTTTAGGGAGGAGCAATCAGCCCCAGCATTTT
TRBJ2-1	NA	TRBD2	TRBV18	CASSLLGLAGDEQFF	TGTGCCAGCTCACTCCTCGGACTAGCGGGGGATGAGCAGTTCTTC
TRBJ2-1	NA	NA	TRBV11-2	CASSPDYNEQFF	TGTGCCAGCAGCCCAGACTACAATGAGCAGTTCTTC
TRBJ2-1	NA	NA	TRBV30	CAWMRDSYNEQFF	TGTGCCTGGATGCGGGACTCCTACAATGAGCAGTTCTTC
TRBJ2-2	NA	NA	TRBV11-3	CASSLLTGELFF	TGTGCCAGCAGCTTACTCACCGGGGAGCTGTTTTTT
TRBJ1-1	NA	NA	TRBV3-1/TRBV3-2	CASSLTNTEAFF	TGTGCCAGCAGCCTGACAAACACTGAAGCTTTCTTT
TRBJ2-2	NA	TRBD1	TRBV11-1	CASSVGTGFPGELFF	TGTGCCAGCAGCGTAGGGACAGGTTTTCCCGGGGAGCTGTTTTTT
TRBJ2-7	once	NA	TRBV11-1	CASSSLVSSYEQYF	TGTGCCAGCAGCTCCTTAGTATCCTCCTACGAGCAGTACTTC
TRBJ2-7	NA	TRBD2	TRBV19	CASSPRTSGHTYEQYF	TGTGCCAGTAGTCCCCGAACTAGCGGGCACACCTACGAGCAGTACTTC
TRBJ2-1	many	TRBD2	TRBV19	CASSISGLAKYNEQFF	TGTGCCAGTAGTATCTCCGGACTAGCGAAATACAATGAGCAGTTCTTC
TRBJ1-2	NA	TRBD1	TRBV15	CATSRTGGGYGYTF	TGTGCCACCAGCAGGACAGGGGGTGGGTATGGCTACACCTTC
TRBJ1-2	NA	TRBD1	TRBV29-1	CSVEHPPGQGRYYGYTF	TGCAGCGTCGAACACCCGCCGGGACAGGGGCGATACTATGGCTACACCTTC
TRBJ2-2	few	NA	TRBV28	CASSYRNTGELFF	TGTGCCAGCAGTTATAGAAACACCGGGGAGCTGTTTTTT
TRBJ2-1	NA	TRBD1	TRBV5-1	CASSLRTGNEQFF	TGCGCCAGCAGCTTGAGGACAGGGAATGAGCAGTTCTTC
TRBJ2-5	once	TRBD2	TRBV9	CASSHPASHRGGTQYF	TGTGCCAGCAGCCACCCCGCTAGCCACCGGGGGGGGACCCAGTACTTC